This T cell receptor beta chain was identified in a study of blood T cell repertoires in COVID-19. As for the study in general: Sites across the United States, Italy and Spain contributed samples from acute and convalescent COVID-19.

In the original analysis: Estimation of nucleated cell counts was performed using reference gene primer amplification. TCRdb's copy holds only in-frame clones and misses some; the assay was immunoSEQ multiplex PCR. V and J calls plus clone size are reproduced from that table; the DNA served to infer D and trimming. Here the sample spans over 100,000 clones, around nine tenths being singletons. This CDR3 is built from 15 residues. V lost 4 bases, J lost 2 bases, and 15 bases lay in between. Per the germline V gene, CDR1 is MNHEY and CDR2 is SVGEGT. Sequenced: peripheral blood. The rearrangement links TRBV6-2 or TRBV6-3 to TRBJ2-7; D might be TRBD2 (6 bases). The receptor was derived from a human donor in a cohort sampled during active COVID-19. DNA of the CDR3: TGTGCCAGCAGTTCCCCGGAGGGCGAGGCCTACGAGCAGTACTTC. Translated, it gives CASSSPEGEAYEQYF.